The 19 T cell receptor beta chains below all came from one sample that was sequenced in a study of cytomegalovirus exposure and HLA in healthy donors. It was with 60 Vbeta and 13 Jbeta primers that the PCR ran. Clones were read by immunoSEQ multiplex PCR, and TCRdb kept only the in-frame ones, dropping some. The sample records over 100,000 clones, roughly 72% being singletons. The sequenced material came from PBMCs. These receptors were collected from a male donor in good health and CMV-seronegative.

This chain joins TRBV4-3 and TRBJ1-1; D not resolved. Germline CDR1 is LGHNA and CDR2 is YSLEER. Trimming pared 0 bases from V and 0 bases from J, leaving 8 bases between. The CDR3 is 15 residues long. The CDR3 DNA reads TGCGCCAGCAGCCAAGAGTCCAGGTTGAACACTGAAGCTTTCTTT. As protein: CASSQESRLNTEAFF.

This clone was seen just once. The chain joins TRBV11-1 to TRBJ2-7; 7 positions agree with TRBD1. After removal of 4 bases from V and 1 base from J, the junction contained 10 bases not matched to a gene. The CDR3 runs to 16 residues. Germline V gene data show CDR1 as SGHAT and CDR2 as FQDESV (reference sequence). CDR3 coding DNA: TGTGCCAGCAGCTCACGACAGGGAGTGAGGTCCTACGAGCAGTACTTC. Encoded protein: CASSSRQGVRSYEQYF.

The gene calls are TRBV7-9 and TRBJ2-1; the match to TRBD2 covers 10 bases. The CDR3 length is 16 residues. The trim removed 8 bases at V and 0 bases at J, leaving 7 bases unmatched. Looked up from germline, CDR1 is SEHNR and CDR2 is FQNEAQ (reference sequence). The CDR3 is CASEKAGGRSYNEQFF. The CDR3 DNA reads TGTGCCAGCGAAAAAGCGGGAGGGCGCTCCTACAATGAGCAGTTCTTC.

The chain carries TRBV10-3 and TRBJ2-1, with TRBD2 matching over 9 bases. CDR1 and CDR2 (germline): ENHRY, SYGVKD. This CDR3 is 14 amino acids long. V gave up 7 bases and J gave up 2 bases; unmatched junction bases: 3. CDR3 sequence reads: CAITGGGAYNEQFF. The CDR3 DNA reads as TGTGCCATCACCGGCGGGGGGGCCTACAATGAGCAGTTCTTC.

V is TRBV19 and J is TRBJ2-3; D call uncertain. The V end lost 3 bases, the J end lost 1 base, and 8 bases lay between the germline ends. Per the germline V gene, CDR1 is LNHDA and CDR2 is SQIVND (reference sequence). The CDR3 is 14 residues long. CDR3 nucleotide sequence: TGTGCCAGTAGTATGAGCTCGGGCACAGATACGCAGTATTTT. This sequence encodes CASSMSSGTDTQYF.

The V call is TRBV5-4, the J call TRBJ2-5; TRBD2 agrees at 10 bases. The CDR3 contains 16 residues. Germline CDR1 and CDR2: SGHNT and YYREEE (reference sequence). Trimming took 2 bases from V and 2 from J; bases not matched to a gene: 6. The CDR3 here is CASSLPSGREQETQYF. The CDR3 region has the DNA TGTGCCAGCAGCTTACCGAGCGGGAGGGAACAAGAGACCCAGTACTTC.

The V gene is TRBV14, the J gene TRBJ2-1; possibly TRBD2 for D (5 bases). CDR3 length: 13 residues. Between the trimmed V and J ends, which lost 5 bases and 4 bases, there was a span of 9 bases. Germline assignment: CDR1 SGHDN and CDR2 FVKESK. The CDR3 DNA follows: TGTGCCAGCAGCGGAATAGCGTACAATGAGCAGTTCTTC. The encoded protein is CASSGIAYNEQFF.

The V and J genes are TRBV28 and TRBJ2-3; 16 bases agree with TRBD2. V lost 5 bases, J lost 4 bases, and 6 bases stayed unmatched. CDR1 and CDR2 from the germline V gene are MDHEN and SYDVKM. The CDR3 consists of 17 residues. The CDR3 here is CASSPGTSGRAADTQYF. In DNA, the CDR3 is TGTGCCAGCAGTCCCGGGACTAGCGGGAGGGCGGCAGATACGCAGTATTTT.

The chain couples TRBV5-1 to TRBJ2-1; no clear D. Trimming took off 4 bases at V and 6 bases at J, with 17 bases between the two ends. This CDR3 has 15 residues. Germline V gene data show CDR1 as SGHRS and CDR2 as YFSETQ. The CDR3 spells CASSDAVGPGNEQFF. In DNA, the CDR3 is TGCGCCAGCAGCGATGCGGTTGGCCCCGGCAATGAGCAGTTCTTC.

The chain joins TRBV6-5 to TRBJ1-1, with D uncertain. V lost 0 bases and J 0 bases, leaving 5 bases between the germline ends. The CDR3 covers 14 residues. CDR1 and CDR2 (germline): MNHEY, SVGAGI. Here the CDR3 reads CASSYSQVNTEAFF. The CDR3 coding sequence is TGTGCCAGCAGTTACTCTCAGGTGAACACTGAAGCTTTCTTT.

The chain couples TRBV30 to TRBJ2-1; D gene ambiguous. The V end lost 1 base, the J end lost 4 bases, and 5 bases lay between the germline ends. The CDR3 is made up of 12 amino acids. Germline CDR1 and CDR2: GTSNPN and SVGIG (reference sequence). For the CDR3, the DNA is TGTGCCTGGAGTGGGCCATACAATGAGCAGTTCTTC. This gives the protein CAWSGPYNEQFF.

The chain joins TRBV29-1 to TRBJ2-3; D is undetermined. The germline V and J ends were trimmed by 4 bases and 2 bases, with 10 bases remaining between them. The CDR3 is 13 residues long. Germline V gives CDR1 SQVTM, CDR2 ANQGSEA. The CDR3 coding sequence is TGCAGCGTTGGCCAGGTGACCACAGATACGCAGTATTTT. It encodes CSVGQVTTDTQYF.

A word on this clone: Other nucleotide sequences from this sample produce the same CDR3. This chain joins TRBV6-6 and TRBJ2-5, with D hard to call. From germline, CDR1 is MNHNY and CDR2 SVGAGI (reference sequence). The CDR3 is 13 amino acids. V was pared by 1 base and J by 2 bases, with 5 bases between. This CDR3 reads CASSYFSQETQYF. The CDR3 DNA sequence: TGTGCCAGCAGTTACTTTAGTCAAGAGACCCAGTACTTC.

The chain has TRBV2 and TRBJ1-1; D call uncertain. This CDR3 has 14 residues. Deletions cut 4 bases from V and 0 bases from J, with 9 bases between. Germline V gene lookup returns CDR1 SNHLY and CDR2 FYNNEI. The DNA of the CDR3 is TGTGCCAGCAGTGGACCGACTATGAACACTGAAGCTTTCTTT. This gives the protein CASSGPTMNTEAFF.

This clone appeared a few times. This sequence joins TRBV7-3 and TRBJ2-4, with 13 bases aligning to TRBD2. J lost 1 base, V lost 2 bases, and 8 bases had no gene match. Germline V gene lookup returns CDR1 SGHTA and CDR2 FQGTGA. The length of the CDR3 is 19 residues. The CDR3 reads CASSLGRTSGRGAKNIQYF. CDR3 nucleotides: TGTGCCAGCAGCTTAGGAAGGACTAGCGGGAGAGGGGCCAAAAACATTCAGTACTTC.

On this clone itself: One end of the junction is discordant with germline, which a read error may explain. The J gene is TRBJ2-4, the V gene TRBV7-9, with D possibly TRBD2 on 5 matching bases. The CDR3 is made up of 11 amino acids. CDR1 is SEHNR, CDR2 FQNEAQ, per germline (reference sequence). The CDR3 nucleotides read TGTTCCAGCAGCTTAGACTATATTCAGTACTTC. Protein product: CSSSLDYIQYF.

The J gene is TRBJ1-4, the V gene TRBV30, with D unclear. The CDR3 has 15 residues. V was cut by 4 bases and J by 4 bases, with 16 bases left in between. Germline CDR1 GTSNPN, CDR2 SVGIG (reference sequence). The CDR3 sequence: CAWTRRASRNEKLFF. DNA of the CDR3: TGTGCCTGGACCCGGAGGGCCTCCCGTAATGAAAAACTGTTTTTT.

This sequence joins TRBV19 and TRBJ1-5; a possible D gene is TRBD1 (6 bases). The germline V gene encodes CDR1 LNHDA and CDR2 SQIVND (reference sequence). Trimming took off 8 bases at V and 3 bases at J, with 20 bases between the two ends. The CDR3 spans 16 residues. In nucleotides, the CDR3 is TGTGCCAGTTCCGGACAGAGGGGACTACTCAATCAGCCCCAGCATTTT. Amino acids: CASSGQRGLLNQPQHF.

V usage is TRBV28 and J usage is TRBJ1-4; TRBD1 might be the D (5 bases). V was cut by 5 bases and J by 8 bases, with 15 bases left in between. Germline-derived CDR1 and CDR2 are MDHEN and SYDVKM. The CDR3 is 14 residues long. The CDR3 sequence: CASSGWAGWEKLFF. CDR3 sequence (DNA): TGTGCCAGCAGTGGCTGGGCAGGGTGGGAAAAACTGTTTTTT.